The sequence of this T cell receptor (beta chain) was determined in a study of blood T cells in healthy people across ages. A J-beta primer mix and a sample-barcoded 5' primer were used in a second PCR of roughly 6 to 11 cycles. TCRdb reprocessed the 5' RACE reads via MiXCR and lists one record per CDR3 protein. The data contain 720,000 or so distinct CDR3 sequences, about 43% of them singletons. Trimming took 5 bases from V and 11 from J, leaving 10 bases between them. The germline V gene encodes CDR1 SQVTM and CDR2 ANQGSEA. The CDR3 sequence is 10 residues long. The clonotype originates from an elderly man in good health. V is TRBV29-1 and J is TRBJ2-1; D gene unclear. The sequenced material came from blood. The CDR3 sequence: CSVSGTQQFF. The CDR3 coding sequence is TGCAGCGTTTCAGGAACTCAGCAGTTCTTC.